These 7 T cell receptor beta chains came from one sample sequenced in a study of blood T cell repertoires in COVID-19. Produced via immunoSEQ multiplex PCR; TCRdb's table is partial and in-frame only. The sample includes some 99,000 clones, 85% to 90% of them seen just once. The sample was peripheral blood. These receptors were taken from a woman aged 60-70 years in a cohort sampled during active or convalescent COVID-19.

CDR3 sequence: CASSLTLLDTQYF. DNA of the CDR3: TGTGCCAGCAGCTTAACACTACTCGATACGCAGTATTTT. The chain couples TRBV7-3 to TRBJ2-3; D is undetermined. The CDR3 contains 13 residues. From germline, CDR1 is SGHTA and CDR2 FQGTGA. V lost 0 bases to trimming and J lost 6 bases, with 7 bases between them.

This chain connects TRBV24-1 to TRBJ2-7, with D tentatively TRBD2 (6 bases). The CDR3 sequence is 13 residues long. Looked up from germline, CDR1 is KGHDR and CDR2 is SFDVKD. V was pared by 3 bases and J by 10 bases, with 15 bases between. Here the CDR3 reads CATSDQPTSTQYF. The CDR3 coding sequence is TGTGCCACCAGTGATCAACCCACTAGCACTCAGTACTTC.

CDR3 sequence reads: CASSVGAGGYQETQYF. The CDR3 region has the DNA TGTGCCAGCAGCGTAGGGGCAGGGGGGTACCAAGAGACCCAGTACTTC. J is TRBJ2-5 and V is TRBV9, with TRBD1 as a possible D gene (7 bases). CDR1 SGDLS and CDR2 YYNGEE come from the germline V gene. The CDR3 totals 16 residues. Trimming removed 0 bases at V and 0 bases at J, with 12 bases between.

This clone occurred a few times. The V call is TRBV5-6, the J call TRBJ1-6; D perhaps matches TRBD1 (6 bases). This CDR3 is 15 amino acids long. The germline gives CDR1 SGHDT, CDR2 YYEEEE. V lost 0 bases, J lost 6 bases, and 10 bases lay in between. The CDR3 sequence is CASSLGPRGNSPLHF. In nucleotides, the CDR3 is TGTGCCAGCAGCTTGGGTCCCAGGGGTAATTCACCCCTCCACTTT.

The rearrangement links TRBV28 to TRBJ1-1, with a weak D call TRBD1 (5 bases). Trimming stripped 2 bases from V and 5 bases from J, with 9 bases between. CDR1 and CDR2 from the germline V gene are MDHEN and SYDVKM. This CDR3 contains 13 residues. In nucleotides, the CDR3 is TGTGCCAGCAGTTTAGGAGGGGAGACTGAAGCTTTCTTT. Amino acid sequence: CASSLGGETEAFF.

The chain has TRBV19 and TRBJ2-3, with unresolved D. Germline lookup yields CDR1 LNHDA and CDR2 SQIVND (reference sequence). The CDR3 runs to 11 residues. V was cut by 4 bases and J by 6 bases, with 5 bases left in between. The DNA of the CDR3 is TGTGCCAGTAGTAGGGCTGATACGCAGTATTTT. Translation gives CASSRADTQYF.

V is TRBV5-6 and J is TRBJ1-3; D unresolved. The CDR3 loop spans 14 amino acids. Trimming took 1 base from V and 6 from J, leaving 11 bases between them. In germline, CDR1 is SGHDT, CDR2 YYEEEE. The CDR3: CASSLLLWANTIYF. DNA of the CDR3: TGTGCCAGCAGCTTGTTACTTTGGGCAAACACCATATATTTT.